The rows below give T cell receptor beta chains drawn from one sample of a study of blood T cell repertoires in COVID-19. The method was immunoSEQ multiplex PCR; TCRdb's version includes in-frame clones alone and lacks a portion of them. In the table there are over 250,000 clones, approximately 86% of which are singletons. Sequenced material: peripheral blood. Source of these receptors: a woman in her 70s with COVID-19, enrolled during active disease. Both conserved end residues are part of each CDR3. A D gene is named only where the DNA matches it firmly. Clone size is shown for a subset of rows, as once, few, many or a class of expanded clone.

v_gene	d_gene	abundance	j_gene	CDR3nt	CDR3aa
TRBV6-7	.	.	TRBJ2-5	TGTGCCAGCAGTTTACGACTTCAAGAGACCCAGTACTTC	CASSLRLQETQYF
TRBV27	.	once	TRBJ2-1	TGTGCCAGCAGTTTATCGAAGCTTTCCCTCTACAATGAGCAGTTCTTC	CASSLSKLSLYNEQFF
TRBV3-1/TRBV3-2	.	.	TRBJ1-1	TGTGCCAGCAGTCTCTCGGGGGGGAACACTGAAGCTTTCTTT	CASSLSGGNTEAFF
TRBV11-2	.	.	TRBJ1-1	TGTGCCAGCAGCTTAGCTCGGGAAGCTTTCTTT	CASSLAREAFF
TRBV28	TRBD2	.	TRBJ2-3	TGTGCCAGCAGTTCCGGGACTAGCGGGGGGGCCGGAGATACGCAGTATTTT	CASSSGTSGGAGDTQYF
TRBV23-1	TRBD1	few	TRBJ2-7	TGCGCCACCAGGCCGGGGGGACAGGGCTACGAGCAGTACTTC	CATRPGGQGYEQYF
TRBV2	TRBD2	.	TRBJ2-7	TGTGCCGGTAGACTAGCGGGGGGCTACGAGCAGTACTTC	CAGRLAGGYEQYF
TRBV5-4	TRBD1	.	TRBJ1-2	TGTGCCAGCAGTCTTGCCTTGGACAGGGAGGGCTACACCTTC	CASSLALDREGYTF
TRBV3-1/TRBV3-2	TRBD1	.	TRBJ1-2	TGTGCCAGCAGCCAGACAGGGTTGTGCGGCTACACCTTC	CASSQTGLCGYTF
TRBV5-6	.	.	TRBJ1-1	TGTGCCAGCAGCTTTATCCGACAGGATCCTGAAGCTTTCTTT	CASSFIRQDPEAFF